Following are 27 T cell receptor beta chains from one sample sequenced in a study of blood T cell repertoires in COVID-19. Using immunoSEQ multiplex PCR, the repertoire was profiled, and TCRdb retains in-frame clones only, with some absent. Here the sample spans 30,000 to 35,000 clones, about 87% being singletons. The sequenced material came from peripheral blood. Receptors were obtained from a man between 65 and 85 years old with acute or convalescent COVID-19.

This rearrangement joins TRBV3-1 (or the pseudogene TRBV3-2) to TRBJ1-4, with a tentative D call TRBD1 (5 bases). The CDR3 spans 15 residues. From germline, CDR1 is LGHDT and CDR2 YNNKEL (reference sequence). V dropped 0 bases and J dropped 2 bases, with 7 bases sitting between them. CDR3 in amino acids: CASSQDRATNEKLFF. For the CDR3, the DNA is TGTGCCAGCAGCCAAGACAGGGCGACTAATGAAAAACTGTTTTTT.

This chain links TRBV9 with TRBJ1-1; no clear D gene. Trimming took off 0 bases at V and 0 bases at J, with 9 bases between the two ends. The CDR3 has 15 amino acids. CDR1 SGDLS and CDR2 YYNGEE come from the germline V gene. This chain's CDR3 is CASSVAWEMNTEAFF. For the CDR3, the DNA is TGTGCCAGCAGCGTAGCGTGGGAGATGAACACTGAAGCTTTCTTT.

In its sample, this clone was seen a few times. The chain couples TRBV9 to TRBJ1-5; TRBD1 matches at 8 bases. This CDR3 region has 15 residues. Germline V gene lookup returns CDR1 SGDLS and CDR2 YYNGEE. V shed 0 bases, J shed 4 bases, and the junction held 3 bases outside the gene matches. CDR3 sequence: CASSVGTGFNQPQHF. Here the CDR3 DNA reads TGTGCCAGCAGCGTAGGGACAGGGTTTAATCAGCCCCAGCATTTT.

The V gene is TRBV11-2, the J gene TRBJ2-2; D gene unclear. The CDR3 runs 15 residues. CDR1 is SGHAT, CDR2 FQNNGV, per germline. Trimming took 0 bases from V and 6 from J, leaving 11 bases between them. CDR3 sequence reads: CASSLDLAASGELFF. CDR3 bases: TGTGCCAGCAGCTTAGATCTCGCGGCCTCCGGGGAGCTGTTTTTT.

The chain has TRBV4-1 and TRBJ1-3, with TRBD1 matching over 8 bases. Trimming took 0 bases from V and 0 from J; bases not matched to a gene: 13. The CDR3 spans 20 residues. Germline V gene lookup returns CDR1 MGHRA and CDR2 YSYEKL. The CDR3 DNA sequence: TGCGCCAGCAGCCAAGATACTGGCGGGACAGGCGATTCCTCTGGAAACACCATATATTTT. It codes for CASSQDTGGTGDSSGNTIYF.

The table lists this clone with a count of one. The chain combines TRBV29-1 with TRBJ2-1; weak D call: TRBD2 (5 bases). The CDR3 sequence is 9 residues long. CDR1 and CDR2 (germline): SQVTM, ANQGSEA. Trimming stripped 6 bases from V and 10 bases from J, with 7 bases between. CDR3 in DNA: TGCAGCGTGGAGGCAGAGCAGTTCTTC. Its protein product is CSVEAEQFF.

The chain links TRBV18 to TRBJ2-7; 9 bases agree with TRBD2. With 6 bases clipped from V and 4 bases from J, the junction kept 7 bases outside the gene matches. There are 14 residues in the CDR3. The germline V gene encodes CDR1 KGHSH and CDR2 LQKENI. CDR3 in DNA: TGTGCCAGCTCGCCCCTAGCGGGAACATACGAGCAGTACTTC. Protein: CASSPLAGTYEQYF.

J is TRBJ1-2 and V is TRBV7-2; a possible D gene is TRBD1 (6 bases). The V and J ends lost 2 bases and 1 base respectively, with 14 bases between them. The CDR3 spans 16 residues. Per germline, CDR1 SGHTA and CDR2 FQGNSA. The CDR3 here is CASSLLRGQLNYGYTF. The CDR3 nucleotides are TGTGCCAGCAGCTTATTACGGGGACAACTTAACTATGGCTACACCTTC. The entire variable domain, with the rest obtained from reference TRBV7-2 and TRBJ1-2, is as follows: GAGVSQSPSNKVTEKGKDVELRCDPISGHTALYWYRQSLGQGLEFLIYFQGNSAPDKSGLPSDRFSAERTGGSVSTLTIQRTQQEDSAVYLCASSLLRGQLNYGYTFGSGTRLTVV.

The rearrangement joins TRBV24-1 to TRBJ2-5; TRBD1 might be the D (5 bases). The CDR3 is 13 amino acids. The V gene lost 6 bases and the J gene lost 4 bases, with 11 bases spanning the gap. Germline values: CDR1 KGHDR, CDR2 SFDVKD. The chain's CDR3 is CATSPGLGETQYF. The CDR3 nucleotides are TGTGCCACCAGTCCAGGGCTGGGAGAGACCCAGTACTTC.

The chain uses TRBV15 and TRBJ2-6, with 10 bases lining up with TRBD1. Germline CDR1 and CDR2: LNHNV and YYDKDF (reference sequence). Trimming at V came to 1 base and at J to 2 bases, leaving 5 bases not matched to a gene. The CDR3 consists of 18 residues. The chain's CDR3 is CATSRGDRGRPGANVLTF. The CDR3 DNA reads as TGTGCCACCAGCAGAGGGGACAGGGGAAGGCCTGGGGCCAACGTCCTGACTTTC.

The CDR3 DNA reads as TGTGCCAGCAGTTTATGGTCCAGTACCTCCATAAACTATGGCTACACCTTC. This codes for CASSLWSSTSINYGYTF. The chain combines TRBV28 with TRBJ1-2, with D unresolved. The germline V and J ends were trimmed by 0 bases and 2 bases, with 16 bases remaining between them. The CDR3 spans 17 residues. CDR1 MDHEN and CDR2 SYDVKM come from the germline V gene.

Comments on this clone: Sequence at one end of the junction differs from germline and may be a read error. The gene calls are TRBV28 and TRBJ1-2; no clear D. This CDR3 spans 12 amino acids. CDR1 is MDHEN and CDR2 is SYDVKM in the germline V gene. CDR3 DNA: TGTGCCAGCAGTTCGAGCGGGCTGACCCCCAACTTC. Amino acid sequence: CASSSSGLTPNF.

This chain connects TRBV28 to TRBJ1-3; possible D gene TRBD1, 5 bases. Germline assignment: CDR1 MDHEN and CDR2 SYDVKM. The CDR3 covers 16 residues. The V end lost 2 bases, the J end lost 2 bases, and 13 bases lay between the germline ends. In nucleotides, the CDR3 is TGTGCCAGCAGTTTAGCCCGGGGGGATACTGGAAACACCATATATTTT. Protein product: CASSLARGDTGNTIYF.

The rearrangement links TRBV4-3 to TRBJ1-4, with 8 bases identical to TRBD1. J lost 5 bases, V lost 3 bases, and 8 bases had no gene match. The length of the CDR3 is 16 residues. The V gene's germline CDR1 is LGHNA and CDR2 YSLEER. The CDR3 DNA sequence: TGCGCCAGCAGCCAGGAAAGGACAGGGTGGAATGAAAAACTGTTTTTT. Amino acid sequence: CASSQERTGWNEKLFF.

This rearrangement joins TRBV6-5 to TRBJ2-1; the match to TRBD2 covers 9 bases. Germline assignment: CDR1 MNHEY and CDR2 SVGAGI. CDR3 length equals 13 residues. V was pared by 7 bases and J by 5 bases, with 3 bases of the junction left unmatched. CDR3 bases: TGTGCCAGCACTACTAGCGGGCACAATGAGCAGTTCTTC. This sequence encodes CASTTSGHNEQFF.

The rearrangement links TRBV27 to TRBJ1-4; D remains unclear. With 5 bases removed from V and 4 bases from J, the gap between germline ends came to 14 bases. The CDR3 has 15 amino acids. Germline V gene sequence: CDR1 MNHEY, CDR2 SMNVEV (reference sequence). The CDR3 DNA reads TGTGCCAGCAGTCCCCAGCGGGGTTATAATGAAAAACTGTTTTTT. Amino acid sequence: CASSPQRGYNEKLFF.

As DNA, the CDR3 is TGTGCCAGCGGCAGGGACAGGGAAGCTTTCTTT. Translating gives CASGRDREAFF. This sequence joins TRBV5-4 and TRBJ1-1; TRBD1 matches at 8 bases. This CDR3 is 11 amino acids long. Trimming at V came to 7 bases and at J to 8 bases, leaving 4 bases not matched to a gene. Germline V gene sequence: CDR1 SGHNT, CDR2 YYREEE (reference sequence).

DNA for the CDR3: TGTGCCAGCAGCTTTGTAGCGGTCGCGAACACCGGGGAGCTGTTTTTT. Protein: CASSFVAVANTGELFF. V and J are TRBV4-2 and TRBJ2-2; maybe TRBD2 (6 bases). Deletions cut 5 bases from V and 0 bases from J, with 13 bases between. CDR1 and CDR2 from the germline V gene are LGHNA and YNFKEQ. CDR3 length: 16 amino acids.

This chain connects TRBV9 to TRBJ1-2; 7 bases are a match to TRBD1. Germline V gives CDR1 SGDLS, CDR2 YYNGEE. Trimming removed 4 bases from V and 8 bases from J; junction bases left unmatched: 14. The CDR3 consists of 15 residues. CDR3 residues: CASSPRQGSTLGYTF. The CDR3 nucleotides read TGTGCCAGCAGCCCCCGACAGGGCTCTACTCTGGGCTACACCTTC.

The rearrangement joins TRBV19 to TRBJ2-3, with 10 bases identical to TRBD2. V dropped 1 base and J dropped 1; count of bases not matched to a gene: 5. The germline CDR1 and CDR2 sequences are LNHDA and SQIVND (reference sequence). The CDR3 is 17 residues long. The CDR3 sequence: CASSIGTGTSGTDTQYF. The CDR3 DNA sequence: TGTGCCAGTAGTATAGGGACCGGGACTAGCGGCACAGATACGCAGTATTTT.

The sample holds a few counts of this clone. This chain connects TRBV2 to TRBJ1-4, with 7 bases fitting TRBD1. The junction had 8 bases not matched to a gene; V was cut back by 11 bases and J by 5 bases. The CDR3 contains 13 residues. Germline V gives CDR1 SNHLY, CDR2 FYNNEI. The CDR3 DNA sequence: TGTGCCTGGGGTGACAGGGAAAATGAAAAACTGTTTTTT. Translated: CAWGDRENEKLFF.

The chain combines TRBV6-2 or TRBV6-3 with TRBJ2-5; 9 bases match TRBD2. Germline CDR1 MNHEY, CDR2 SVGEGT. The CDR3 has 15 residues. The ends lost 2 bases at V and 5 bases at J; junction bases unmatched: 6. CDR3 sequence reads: CASSYLSGSWETQYF. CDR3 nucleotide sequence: TGTGCCAGCAGTTACCTTAGCGGGAGCTGGGAGACCCAGTACTTC.

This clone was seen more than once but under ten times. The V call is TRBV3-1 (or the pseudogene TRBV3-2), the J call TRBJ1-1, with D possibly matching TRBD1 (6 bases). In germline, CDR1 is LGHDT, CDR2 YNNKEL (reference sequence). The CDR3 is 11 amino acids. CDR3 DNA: TGTGCGCTACAGGGGAACACTGAAGCTTTCTTT. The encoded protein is CALQGNTEAFF.

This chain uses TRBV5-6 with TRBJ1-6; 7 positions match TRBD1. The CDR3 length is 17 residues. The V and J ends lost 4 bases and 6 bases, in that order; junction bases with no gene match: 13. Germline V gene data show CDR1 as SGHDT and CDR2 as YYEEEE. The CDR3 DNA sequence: TGTGCCAGCAGCCCAACCGATAGACAGGGTCTTAATTCACCCCTCCACTTT. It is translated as CASSPTDRQGLNSPLHF.

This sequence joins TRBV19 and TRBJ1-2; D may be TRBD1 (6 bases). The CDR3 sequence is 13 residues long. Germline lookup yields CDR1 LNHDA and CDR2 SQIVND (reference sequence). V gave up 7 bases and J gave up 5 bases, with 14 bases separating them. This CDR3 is CASTEDRSYGYTF. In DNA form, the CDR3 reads TGTGCCAGTACCGAAGACAGGTCATATGGCTACACCTTC.

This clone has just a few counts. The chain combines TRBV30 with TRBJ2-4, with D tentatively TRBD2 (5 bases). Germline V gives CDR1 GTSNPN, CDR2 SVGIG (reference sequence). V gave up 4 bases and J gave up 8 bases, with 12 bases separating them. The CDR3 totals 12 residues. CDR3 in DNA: TGTGCCTGGATAGAGGGCGCGGACATTCAGTACTTC. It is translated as CAWIEGADIQYF.

In DNA form, the CDR3 reads TGTGCCAGCAGTCCCGTAAGGGGGGAGACCCAGTACTTC. Translated, it gives CASSPVRGETQYF. The chain carries TRBV27 and TRBJ2-5; maybe TRBD1 (6 bases). The CDR3 is 13 amino acids. V was pared by 5 bases and J by 5 bases, with 12 bases between. The germline CDR1 and CDR2 sequences are MNHEY and SMNVEV (reference sequence).